The source of this TCR beta chain is a study of T cell responses to AZD1222 COVID-19 vaccine. Assay used: immunoSEQ multiplex PCR; TCRdb lists only in-frame clones, some missing. The sample has roughly 70,000 clones; roughly four fifths are singletons. Sequencing was performed on peripheral blood, taken on day 0 of AZD1222 vaccination. The TCR sequence derives from an adult in good health.

The CDR3 protein is CASSVEKRSPLHF. CDR3 bases: TGTGCCAGCAGTGTGGAAAAACGGTCACCCCTCCACTTT. The chain links TRBV27 to TRBJ1-6; no definite D call. The V end lost 5 bases, the J end lost 10 bases, and 12 bases lay between the germline ends. The CDR3 is made up of 13 amino acids. Germline CDR1 reads MNHEY; CDR2 reads SMNVEV (reference sequence).